This TCR beta chain was recovered during a study of cytomegalovirus exposure and HLA in healthy donors. Study results and caveats: Among TCR beta chains, those listed as cytomegalovirus-associated numbered about 150. Under in vitro conditions, three CMV-associated chains were confirmed as specific for CMV antigens.

The donors were members of the roughly 120-subject validation cohort (separate from the roughly 660-subject first cohort). V dropped 6 bases and J dropped 4 bases, with 14 bases sitting between them. Germline CDR1 is MNHEY and CDR2 is SMNVEV (reference sequence). The CDR3 extends over 14 amino acids. Measured with immunoSEQ multiplex PCR; TCRdb has only the in-frame clones, and not every one. The table shows roughly 200,000 clones, with 86% occurring only once. About this clone: Its antigen is as yet unknown.

The TCR comes from a man aged 30 to 39 in good health and CMV-seropositive. This sequence joins TRBV27 and TRBJ2-3; no clear D gene. The sequenced sample was PBMCs. The CDR3 bases are TGTGCCAGCAGCTCCTCTAGTCCCCCAGATACGCAGTATTTT. It encodes CASSSSSPPDTQYF.